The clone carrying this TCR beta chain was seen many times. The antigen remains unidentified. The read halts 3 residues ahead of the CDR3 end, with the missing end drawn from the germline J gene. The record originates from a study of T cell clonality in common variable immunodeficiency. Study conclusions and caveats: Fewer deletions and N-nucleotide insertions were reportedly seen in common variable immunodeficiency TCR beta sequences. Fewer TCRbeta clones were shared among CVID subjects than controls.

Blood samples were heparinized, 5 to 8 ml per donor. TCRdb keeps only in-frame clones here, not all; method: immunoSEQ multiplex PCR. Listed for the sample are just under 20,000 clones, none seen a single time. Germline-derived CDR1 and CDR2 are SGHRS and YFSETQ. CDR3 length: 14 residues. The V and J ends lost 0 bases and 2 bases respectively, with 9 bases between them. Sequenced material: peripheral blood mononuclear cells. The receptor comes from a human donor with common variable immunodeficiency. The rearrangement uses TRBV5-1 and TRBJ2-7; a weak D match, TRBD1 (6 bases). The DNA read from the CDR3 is TGCGCCAGCAGCTTGGAAGGGACAACCTACGAG. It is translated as CASSLEGTTYE. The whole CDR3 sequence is CASSLEGTTYEQYF.